These T cell receptor beta chains were read from a single sample in a study of cytomegalovirus exposure and HLA in healthy donors. Repertoires were generated with immunoSEQ multiplex PCR, while TCRdb's copy carries only in-frame clones and drops some. Among roughly 190,000 clones, 70% to 80% were seen once, and the ten largest hold more than 2%. Sequencing was performed on PBMCs. The receptor source for this set is a woman in her 30s in good health and CMV-seropositive. Each CDR3 is given with its conserved first and last residue. D genes are given only for firm matches. Clone size is not always given. Where it is, it says once, few, many or a class for expanded clones.

abundance	v_gene	d_gene	j_gene	CDR3aa	CDR3nt
-	TRBV5-6	-	TRBJ2-3	CASSLGVASLTDTQYF	TGTGCCAGCAGCTTGGGAGTAGCTAGTCTCACAGATACGCAGTATTTT
-	TRBV10-2	-	TRBJ1-2	CASSESGNSGGYTF	TGCGCCAGCAGTGAGTCCGGGAATTCGGGAGGCTACACCTTC
once	TRBV5-5	TRBD2	TRBJ2-1	CASSLGTSGKYNEQFF	TGTGCCAGCAGCTTGGGAACTAGCGGGAAATACAATGAGCAGTTCTTC
-	TRBV2	-	TRBJ2-3	CASSVYDTQYF	TGTGCCAGCAGTGTCTACGATACGCAGTATTTT
-	TRBV28	-	TRBJ1-1	CASRRYRDVPTEAFF	TGTGCCAGCAGACGATACAGGGACGTACCCACTGAAGCTTTCTTT
-	TRBV7-8	TRBD2	TRBJ2-1	CASSLSTGTRNNEQFF	TGTGCCAGCAGCCTGTCCACCGGGACTAGGAACAATGAGCAGTTCTTC
-	TRBV5-4	TRBD1	TRBJ2-5	CASSPSGGKEIQYF	TGTGCCAGCAGCCCCTCAGGGGGAAAAGAGATCCAGTACTTC
-	TRBV6-5	TRBD2	TRBJ2-7	CASSYETSGGYEQYF	TGTGCCAGCAGTTACGAAACTAGCGGGGGTTACGAGCAGTACTTC
-	TRBV30	TRBD2	TRBJ2-5	CAAGGRVRNQETQYF	TGTGCCGCGGGCGGGAGGGTTCGAAACCAAGAGACCCAGTACTTC
-	TRBV11-2	TRBD1	TRBJ1-2	CASSLVGTGFYGYTF	TGTGCCAGCAGCTTAGTAGGGACAGGCTTTTATGGCTACACCTTC
-	TRBV6-6	-	TRBJ2-2	CASSYLRAGELFF	TGTGCCAGCAGTTATCTGCGCGCCGGGGAGCTGTTTTTT
-	TRBV19	TRBD1	TRBJ2-5	CASRDRQETQYF	TGTGCCAGCCGGGACAGACAAGAGACCCAGTACTTC
-	TRBV5-1	-	TRBJ2-1	CASSLVAGANNEQFF	TGCGCCAGCAGCTTGGTTGCGGGGGCTAACAATGAGCAGTTCTTC
-	TRBV28	-	TRBJ2-2	CASRRGPGELFF	TGTGCCAGCAGAAGGGGTCCCGGGGAGCTGTTTTTT
-	TRBV27	TRBD1	TRBJ2-7	CASTRTGTSYEQYF	TGTGCCAGCACCCGGACAGGTACCTCCTACGAGCAGTACTTC
few	TRBV5-5	-	TRBJ1-1	CASSPYGLRKAFF	TGTGCCAGCAGCCCTTACGGGTTGAGGAAAGCTTTCTTT
-	TRBV30	TRBD1	TRBJ1-6	CAWRQQGGNSPLHF	TGTGCCTGGAGGCAACAGGGGGGAAATTCACCCCTCCACTTT
-	TRBV9	-	TRBJ2-3	CASSVGQGLTDTQYF	TGTGCCAGCAGCGTAGGGCAGGGACTCACAGATACGCAGTATTTT
once	TRBV6-6	TRBD1	TRBJ1-2	CASSYGTGSYGYTF	TGTGCCAGCAGTTACGGGACAGGCTCCTATGGCTACACCTTC
-	TRBV27	-	TRBJ2-7	CASRAPGIGYEQYF	TGTGCCAGCAGGGCCCCAGGAATAGGTTACGAGCAGTACTTC
-	TRBV19	-	TRBJ2-7	CASSTLTSTYEQYF	TGTGCCAGTAGTACACTGACATCTACCTACGAGCAGTACTTC
few	TRBV2	TRBD1	TRBJ2-3	CASSEGDRQGDTQYF	TGTGCCAGCAGTGAAGGTGACAGACAGGGAGATACGCAGTATTTT
-	TRBV29-1	-	TRBJ2-3	CSVLTGSDTQYF	TGCAGCGTGCTAACAGGATCGGATACGCAGTATTTT
-	TRBV30	-	TRBJ1-1	CAWNRRKWTEAFF	TGTGCCTGGAATCGCAGGAAGTGGACTGAAGCTTTCTTT
-	TRBV7-2	-	TRBJ1-5	CASSSLGESPQHF	TGTGCCAGCAGCTCCCTAGGGGAAAGTCCCCAGCATTTT
-	TRBV9	TRBD2	TRBJ2-1	CASSVGTSGYNEQFF	TGTGCCAGCAGCGTAGGGACTAGCGGCTACAATGAGCAGTTCTTC
few	TRBV30	TRBD1	TRBJ2-2	CAWSEDRGTGELFF	TGTGCCTGGAGCGAAGACAGGGGCACCGGGGAGCTGTTTTTT
-	TRBV28	-	TRBJ1-5	CASSRRQLSNQPQHF	TGTGCCAGCAGCCGTAGACAGCTTAGCAATCAGCCCCAGCATTTT
few	TRBV2	-	TRBJ2-7	CASSSGTHEQYF	TGTGCCAGCAGTAGCGGTACCCACGAGCAGTACTTC
-	TRBV7-2	-	TRBJ2-7	CASSRSRARGWEQYF	TGTGCCAGCAGCCGGAGTCGGGCAAGGGGGTGGGAGCAGTACTTC
once	TRBV7-9	-	TRBJ1-2	CASSSIRDTLFYGYTF	TGTGCCAGCAGCTCTATCCGGGACACACTTTTCTATGGCTACACCTTC
-	TRBV9	-	TRBJ1-2	CASSVTGSYGYTF	TGTGCCAGCAGCGTAACCGGTAGCTATGGCTACACCTTC
-	TRBV5-4	-	TRBJ2-7	CASSLTPGYEQYF	TGTGCCAGCAGTTTAACCCCGGGATACGAGCAGTACTTC
-	TRBV11-3	-	TRBJ2-3	CASSLRTDTQYF	TGTGCCAGCAGCTTACGGACAGATACGCAGTATTTT
once	TRBV29-1	-	TRBJ2-6	CSVGRGGGDNVLTF	TGCAGCGTTGGTAGAGGGGGGGGAGACAACGTCCTGACTTTC
-	TRBV6-5	-	TRBJ2-2	CASTVAKNTGELFF	TGTGCCAGCACTGTAGCCAAGAACACCGGGGAGCTGTTTTTT
-	TRBV2	-	TRBJ2-2	CASSEGRTNTGELFF	TGTGCCAGCAGTGAGGGGCGGACGAACACCGGGGAGCTGTTTTTT
-	TRBV9	-	TRBJ2-1	CASSPAAAYNEQFF	TGTGCCAGCAGCCCGGCGGCAGCCTACAATGAGCAGTTCTTC
-	TRBV5-6	TRBD1	TRBJ1-2	CASSPNRGLPYGYTF	TGTGCCAGCAGCCCCAACAGGGGGCTCCCCTATGGCTACACCTTC
-	TRBV2	-	TRBJ1-2	CVSSERETQGKSYTF	TGTGTCAGCAGCGAGCGCGAAACCCAGGGGAAAAGCTACACCTTC
-	TRBV6-1	-	TRBJ2-3	CASSEDSGRGGTDTQYF	TGTGCCAGCAGTGAAGACTCCGGCAGGGGAGGCACAGATACGCAGTATTTT
-	TRBV5-6	-	TRBJ1-2	CASSLAGLGGYTF	TGTGCCAGCAGCTTGGCAGGGCTCGGTGGCTACACCTTC
-	TRBV28	-	TRBJ1-6	CASRAGNLYNSPLHF	TGTGCCAGCAGGGCAGGCAACTTATATAATTCACCCCTCCACTTT
-	TRBV7-2	-	TRBJ2-5	CASSFDRRETQYF	TGTGCCAGCAGCTTTGACAGGAGGGAGACCCAGTACTTC
once	TRBV28	TRBD1	TRBJ1-5	CASSPGGKWPQHF	TGTGCCAGCAGTCCAGGGGGCAAGTGGCCCCAGCATTTT
-	TRBV13	TRBD1	TRBJ1-1	CASSIRQGSAFF	TGTGCCAGCAGCATCCGACAGGGTTCGGCTTTCTTT
-	TRBV30	TRBD1	TRBJ1-6	CAWSAVGGGVLHF	TGTGCCTGGAGTGCTGTTGGAGGGGGCGTACTCCACTTT
once	TRBV11-2	TRBD1	TRBJ2-7	CASSLDLQGYREQYF	TGTGCCAGCAGCTTAGATCTACAGGGGTATCGCGAGCAGTACTTC
-	TRBV6-1	TRBD1	TRBJ1-2	CASRDRGTYGYTF	TGTGCCAGCAGGGACAGGGGGACCTATGGCTACACCTTC
-	TRBV18	-	TRBJ2-6	CASSRTTGSGANVLTF	TGTGCCAGCTCACGAACGACAGGTTCTGGGGCCAACGTCCTGACTTTC
-	TRBV4-3	TRBD2	TRBJ2-3	CASSQGGGRAFTDTQYF	TGCGCCAGCAGCCAAGGCGGTGGGAGGGCTTTCACAGATACGCAGTATTTT
-	TRBV27	-	TRBJ2-7	CASSFSSPPLNYEQYF	TGTGCCAGCAGTTTTAGCAGCCCCCCTCTAAACTACGAGCAGTACTTC
-	TRBV5-1	TRBD1	TRBJ2-5	CASSSGTGDQETQYF	TGCGCCAGCAGCTCCGGGACAGGGGACCAAGAGACCCAGTACTTC
-	TRBV7-2	-	TRBJ2-1	CASSFQTGGDEQFF	TGTGCCAGCAGCTTTCAGACTGGCGGGGATGAGCAGTTCTTC
-	TRBV27	-	TRBJ1-5	CASSPLSPGVTQPQHF	TGTGCCAGCAGCCCTCTTTCCCCAGGGGTGACTCAGCCCCAGCATTTT